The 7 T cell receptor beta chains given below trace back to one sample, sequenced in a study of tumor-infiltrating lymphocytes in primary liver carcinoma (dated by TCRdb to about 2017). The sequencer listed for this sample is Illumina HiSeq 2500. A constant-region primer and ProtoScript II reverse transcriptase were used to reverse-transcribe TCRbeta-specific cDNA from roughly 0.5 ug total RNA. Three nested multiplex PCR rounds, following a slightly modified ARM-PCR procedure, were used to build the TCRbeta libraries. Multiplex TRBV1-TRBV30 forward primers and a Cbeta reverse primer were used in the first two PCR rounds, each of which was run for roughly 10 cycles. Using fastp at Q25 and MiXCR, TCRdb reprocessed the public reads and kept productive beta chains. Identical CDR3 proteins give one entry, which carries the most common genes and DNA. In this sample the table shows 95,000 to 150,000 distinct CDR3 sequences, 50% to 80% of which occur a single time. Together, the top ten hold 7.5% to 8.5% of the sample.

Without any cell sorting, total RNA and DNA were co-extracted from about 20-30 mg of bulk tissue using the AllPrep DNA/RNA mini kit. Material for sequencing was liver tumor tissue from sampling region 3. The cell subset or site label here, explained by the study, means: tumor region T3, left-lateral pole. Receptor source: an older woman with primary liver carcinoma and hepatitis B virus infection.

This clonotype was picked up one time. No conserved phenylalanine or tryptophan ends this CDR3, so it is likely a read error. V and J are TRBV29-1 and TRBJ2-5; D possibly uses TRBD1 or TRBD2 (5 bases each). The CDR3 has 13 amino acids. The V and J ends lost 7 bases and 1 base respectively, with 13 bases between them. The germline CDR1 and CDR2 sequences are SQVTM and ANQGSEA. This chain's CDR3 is CSGEGGAQETQYH. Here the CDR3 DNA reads TGCAGCGGTGAGGGTGGGGCCCAAGAGACCCAGTACCAC.

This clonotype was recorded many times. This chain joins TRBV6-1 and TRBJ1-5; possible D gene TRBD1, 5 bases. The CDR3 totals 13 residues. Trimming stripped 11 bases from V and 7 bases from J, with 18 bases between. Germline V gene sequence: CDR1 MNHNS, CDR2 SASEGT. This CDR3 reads CAGHTGPKQPQHF. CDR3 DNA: TGTGCCGGGCATACGGGGCCCAAGCAGCCCCAGCATTTT.

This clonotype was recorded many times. CDR3 in DNA: TGTGCCAGCAGTTCCTACCGCGGGACAGGGGGTAGCAATCAGCCCCAGCATTTT. This translates into CASSSYRGTGGSNQPQHF. The chain links TRBV12-3 or TRBV12-4 to TRBJ1-5; TRBD1 agrees at 11 bases. The V and J ends lost 4 bases and 0 bases, in that order; junction bases with no gene match: 8. This CDR3 has 18 residues.

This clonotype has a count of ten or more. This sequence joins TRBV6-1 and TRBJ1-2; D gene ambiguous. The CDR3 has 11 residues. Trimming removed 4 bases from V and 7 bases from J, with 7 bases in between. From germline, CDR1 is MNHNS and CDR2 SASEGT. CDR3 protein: CASSGASGYTF. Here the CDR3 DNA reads TGTGCCAGCAGTGGGGCGAGTGGCTACACCTTC.

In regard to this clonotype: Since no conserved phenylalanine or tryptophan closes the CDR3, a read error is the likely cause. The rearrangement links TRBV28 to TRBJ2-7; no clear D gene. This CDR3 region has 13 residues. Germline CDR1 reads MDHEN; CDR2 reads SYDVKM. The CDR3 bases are TGTGCCAGCAGCTCTACCCTCTCCTACGAACAGTACTCC. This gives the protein CASSSTLSYEQYS.

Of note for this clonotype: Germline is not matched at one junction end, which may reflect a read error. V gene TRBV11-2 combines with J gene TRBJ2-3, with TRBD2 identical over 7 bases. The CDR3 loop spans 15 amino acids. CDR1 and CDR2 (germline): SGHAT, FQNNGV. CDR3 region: CVSSFGLGRTDPQCF. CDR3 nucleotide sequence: TGTGTCAGCAGCTTCGGACTAGGACGCACAGATCCACAGTGTTTT.

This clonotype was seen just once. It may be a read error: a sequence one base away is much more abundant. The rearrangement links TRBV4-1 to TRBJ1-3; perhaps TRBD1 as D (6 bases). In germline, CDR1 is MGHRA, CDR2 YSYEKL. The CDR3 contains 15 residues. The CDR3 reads CANSLLPGTGNTIYF. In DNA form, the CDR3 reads TGCGCCAACAGCCTCCTCCCGGGGACAGGAAACACCATATATTTT.